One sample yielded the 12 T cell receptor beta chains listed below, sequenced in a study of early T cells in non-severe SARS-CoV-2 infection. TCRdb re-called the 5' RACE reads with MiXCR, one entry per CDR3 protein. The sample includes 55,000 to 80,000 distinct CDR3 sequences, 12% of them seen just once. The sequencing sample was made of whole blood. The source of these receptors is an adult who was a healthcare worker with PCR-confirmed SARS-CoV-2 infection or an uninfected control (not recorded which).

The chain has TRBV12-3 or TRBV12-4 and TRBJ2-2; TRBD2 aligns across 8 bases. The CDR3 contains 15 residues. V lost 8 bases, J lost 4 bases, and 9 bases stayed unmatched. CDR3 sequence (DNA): TGTGCCAGCCGTACCGGGGGGGCCCCCACCGGGGAGCTGTTTTTT. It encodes CASRTGGAPTGELFF.

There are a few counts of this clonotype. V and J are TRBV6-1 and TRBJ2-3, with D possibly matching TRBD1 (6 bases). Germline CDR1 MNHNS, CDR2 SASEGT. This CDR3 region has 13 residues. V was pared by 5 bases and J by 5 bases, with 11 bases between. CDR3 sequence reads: CASSRQAEDTQYF. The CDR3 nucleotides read TGTGCCAGCAGTAGACAGGCGGAAGATACGCAGTATTTT.

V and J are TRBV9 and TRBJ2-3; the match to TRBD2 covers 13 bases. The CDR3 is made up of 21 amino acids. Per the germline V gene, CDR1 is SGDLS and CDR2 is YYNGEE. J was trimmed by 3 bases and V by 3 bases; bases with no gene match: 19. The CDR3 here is CASSASGPITGLAGVTDTQYF. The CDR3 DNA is TGTGCCAGCAGCGCCTCCGGACCCATAACCGGACTAGCGGGGGTAACAGATACGCAGTATTTT. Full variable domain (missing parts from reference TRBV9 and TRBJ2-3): DSGVTQTPKHLITATGQRVTLRCSPRSGDLSVYWYQQSLDQGLQFLIQYYNGEERAKGNILERFSAQQFPDLHSELNLSSLELGDSALYFCASSASGPITGLAGVTDTQYFGPGTRLTVL.

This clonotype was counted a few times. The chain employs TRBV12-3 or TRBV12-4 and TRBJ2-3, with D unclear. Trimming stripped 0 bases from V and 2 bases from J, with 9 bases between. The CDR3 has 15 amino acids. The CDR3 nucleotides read TGTGCCAGCAGTTTAGCGTGGCTAGACACAGATACGCAGTATTTT. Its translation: CASSLAWLDTDTQYF.

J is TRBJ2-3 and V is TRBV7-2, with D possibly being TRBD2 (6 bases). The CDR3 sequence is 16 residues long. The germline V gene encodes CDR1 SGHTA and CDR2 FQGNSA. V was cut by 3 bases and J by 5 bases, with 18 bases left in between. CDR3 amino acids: CASSFRSAGWGDTQYF. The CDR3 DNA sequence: TGTGCCAGCAGCTTTAGGTCGGCGGGGTGGGGAGATACGCAGTATTTT.

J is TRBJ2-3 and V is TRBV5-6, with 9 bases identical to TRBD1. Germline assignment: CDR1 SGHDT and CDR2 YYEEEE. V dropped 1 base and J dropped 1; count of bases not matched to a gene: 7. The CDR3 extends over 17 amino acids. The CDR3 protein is CASSLTVTGGRTDTQYF. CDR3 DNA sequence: TGTGCCAGCAGCTTGACTGTTACAGGGGGCCGCACAGATACGCAGTATTTT.

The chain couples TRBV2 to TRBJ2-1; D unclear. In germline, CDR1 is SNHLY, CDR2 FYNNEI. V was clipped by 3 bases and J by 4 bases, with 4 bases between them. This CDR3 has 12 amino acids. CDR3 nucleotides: TGTGCCAGCAGTGAGGGTTACAATGAGCAGTTCTTC. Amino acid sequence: CASSEGYNEQFF.

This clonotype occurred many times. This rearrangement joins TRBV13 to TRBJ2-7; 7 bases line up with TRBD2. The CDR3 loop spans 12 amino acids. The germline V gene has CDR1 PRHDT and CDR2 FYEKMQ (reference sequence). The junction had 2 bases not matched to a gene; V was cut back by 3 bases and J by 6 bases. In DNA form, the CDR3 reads TGTGCCAGCAGCTTGGGAGGGTCCGAGCAGTACTTC. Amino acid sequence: CASSLGGSEQYF.

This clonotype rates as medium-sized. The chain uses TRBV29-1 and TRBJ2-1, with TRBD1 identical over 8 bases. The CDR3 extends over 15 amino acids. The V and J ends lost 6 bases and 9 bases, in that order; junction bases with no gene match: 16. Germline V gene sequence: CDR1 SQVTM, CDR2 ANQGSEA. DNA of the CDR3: TGCAGCGTCCCTAACCAGGACAGGGAAGGAGGTGAGCAGTTCTTC. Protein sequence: CSVPNQDREGGEQFF.

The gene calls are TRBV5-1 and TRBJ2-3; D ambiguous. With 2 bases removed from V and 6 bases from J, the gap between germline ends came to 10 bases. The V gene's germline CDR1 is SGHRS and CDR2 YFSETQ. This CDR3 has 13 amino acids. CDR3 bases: TGCGCCAGCAGCTTCGATCTGGCGGATACGCAGTATTTT. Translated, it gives CASSFDLADTQYF. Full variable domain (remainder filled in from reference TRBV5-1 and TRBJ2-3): KAGVTQTPRYLIKTRGQQVTLSCSPISGHRSVSWYQQTPGQGLQFLFEYFSETQRNKGNFPGRFSGRQFSNSRSEMNVSTLELGDSALYLCASSFDLADTQYFGPGTRLTVL.

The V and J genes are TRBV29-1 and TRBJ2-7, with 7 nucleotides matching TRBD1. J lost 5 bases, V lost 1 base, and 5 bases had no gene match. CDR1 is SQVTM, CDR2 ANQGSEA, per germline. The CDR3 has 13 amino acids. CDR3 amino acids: CSVEGQGVHEQYF. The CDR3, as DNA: TGCAGCGTTGAAGGGCAGGGGGTCCACGAGCAGTACTTC.

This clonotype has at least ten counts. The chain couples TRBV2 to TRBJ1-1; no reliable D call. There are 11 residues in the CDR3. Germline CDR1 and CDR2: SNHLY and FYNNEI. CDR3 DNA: TGTGAGTACGGGAGAAACACTGAAGCTTTCTTT. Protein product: CEYGRNTEAFF. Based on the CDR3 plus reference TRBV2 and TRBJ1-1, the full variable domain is EPEVTQTPSHQVTQMGQEVILRCVPISNHLYFYWYRQILGQKVEFLVSFYNNEISEKSEIFDDQFSVERPDGSNFTLKIRSTKLEDSAMYFCEYGRNTEAFFGQGTRLTVV.